This entry describes one T cell receptor beta chain. The antigen is not known. These data originate in a study of cytomegalovirus exposure and HLA in healthy donors. General observations from the study: Later on, an analysis tied 15,000 to 20,000 TCR beta sequences to HLA alleles at 0.05 false discovery rate. Productive status was seen about 90% or about 30% of the time for most TCR beta V segments in an earlier analysis. Specificity of a few CMV-associated chains for CMV antigens was verified in vitro. Most TCR sequences were uncommon, yet certain public TCRs appeared in many donors.

CDR3 size: 17 residues. With 0 bases removed from V and 0 bases from J, the gap between germline ends came to 13 bases. CDR1 SGDLS and CDR2 YYNGEE come from the germline V gene. Both 60 Vbeta primers and 13 Jbeta primers went into the PCR. Repertoires were generated with immunoSEQ multiplex PCR, while TCRdb's copy carries only in-frame clones and drops some. Among about 150,000 clones listed, roughly 80% were seen once. This TCR was recovered from a man between 25 and 39 years old in good health and CMV-seropositive. This chain connects TRBV9 to TRBJ2-1; D is possibly TRBD1 (6 bases). The sequencing input was PBMCs. In DNA, the CDR3 is TGTGCCAGCAGCGTAGAAAGGACAGCAAGCTCCTACAATGAGCAGTTCTTC. Translating gives CASSVERTASSYNEQFF.